Reported below is one T cell receptor (beta chain). Antigen unknown. This entry belongs to a study of chemoradiotherapy in HPV16-positive cancers. Notes on the study in general: HPV-specific T cells were functionally defined from only a couple of HPV16-positive patients.

Profiling relied on immunoSEQ multiplex PCR, and the TCRdb table lists in-frame clones only, not all of them. This table has 8,000 or so clones, approximately 73% appearing once. The CDR3 has 17 residues. The germline gives CDR1 SGHDN, CDR2 FVKESK. The V and J ends lost 4 bases and 2 bases respectively, with 21 bases between them. The J gene is TRBJ2-7, the V gene TRBV14, with TRBD2 as a possible D gene (5 bases). The TCR comes from a human donor with HPV-associated anogenital cancer. The material was obtained from a patient who underwent chemoradiotherapy. The CDR3 DNA reads TGTGCCAGCAGCCGTAATACCGAGAGACTACCTACCTACGAGCAGTACTTC. Amino acid sequence: CASSRNTERLPTYEQYF.